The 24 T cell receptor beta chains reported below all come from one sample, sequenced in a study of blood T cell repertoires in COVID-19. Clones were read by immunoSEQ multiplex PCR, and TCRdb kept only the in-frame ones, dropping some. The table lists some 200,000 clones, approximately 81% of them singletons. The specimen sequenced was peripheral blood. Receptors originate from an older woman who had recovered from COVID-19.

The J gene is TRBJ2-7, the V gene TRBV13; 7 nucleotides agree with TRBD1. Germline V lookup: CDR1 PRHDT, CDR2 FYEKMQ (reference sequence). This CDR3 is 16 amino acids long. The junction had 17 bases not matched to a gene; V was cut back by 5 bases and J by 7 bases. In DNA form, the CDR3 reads TGTGCCAGCAGCCGAGGACAGGTTACCTTCCTTTATGAGCAGTACTTC. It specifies CASSRGQVTFLYEQYF.

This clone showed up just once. For the CDR3, the DNA is TGTGCCAGCAGTTACGGAGGCTTCGGATATTCTGAAGCTTTCTTT. It translates to CASSYGGFGYSEAFF. J is TRBJ1-1 and V is TRBV6-6; D gene uncertain. The CDR3 length is 15 residues. Germline assignment: CDR1 MNHNY and CDR2 SVGAGI (reference sequence). V was pared by 2 bases and J by 6 bases, with 16 bases between.

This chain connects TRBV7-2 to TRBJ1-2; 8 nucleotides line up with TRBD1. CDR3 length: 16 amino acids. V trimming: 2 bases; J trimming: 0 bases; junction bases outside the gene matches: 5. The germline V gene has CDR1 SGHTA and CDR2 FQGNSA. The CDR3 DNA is TGTGCCAGCAGCTTATTCTGGACAGGGTCTAACTATGGCTACACCTTC. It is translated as CASSLFWTGSNYGYTF.

The CDR3 nucleotides are TGTGCCAGCAGCCCGGACAGGGAGAAATCGGATGGCTACACCTTC. It encodes CASSPDREKSDGYTF. The chain employs TRBV5-5 and TRBJ1-2; the match to TRBD1 covers 8 bases. Per the germline V gene, CDR1 is SGHKS and CDR2 is YYEKEE (reference sequence). This CDR3 has 15 amino acids. With 4 bases clipped from V and 6 bases from J, the junction kept 11 bases outside the gene matches.

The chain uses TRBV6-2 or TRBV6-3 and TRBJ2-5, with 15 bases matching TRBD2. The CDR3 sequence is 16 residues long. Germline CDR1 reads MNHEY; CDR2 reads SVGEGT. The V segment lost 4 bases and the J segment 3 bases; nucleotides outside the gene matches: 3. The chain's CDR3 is CASSWTSGGAEETQYF. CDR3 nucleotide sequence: TGTGCCAGCAGTTGGACTAGCGGGGGGGCCGAAGAGACCCAGTACTTC.

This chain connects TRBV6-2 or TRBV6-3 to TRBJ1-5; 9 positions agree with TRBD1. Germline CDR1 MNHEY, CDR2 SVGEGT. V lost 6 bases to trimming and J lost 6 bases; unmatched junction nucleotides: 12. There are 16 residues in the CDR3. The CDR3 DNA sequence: TGTGCCAGCAGCTCAGGGACAGGGCTGATGGGTCAGCCCCAGCATTTT. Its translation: CASSSGTGLMGQPQHF.

The CDR3 protein is CAWSPHLRGGNEQYF. The CDR3 nucleotides are TGTGCCTGGAGCCCCCACCTACGGGGGGGAAACGAGCAGTACTTC. The gene calls are TRBV30 and TRBJ2-7; TRBD2 matches 8 bases. There are 15 residues in the CDR3. After removal of 3 bases from V and 5 bases from J, the junction contained 12 bases not matched to a gene. Looked up from germline, CDR1 is GTSNPN and CDR2 is SVGIG (reference sequence).

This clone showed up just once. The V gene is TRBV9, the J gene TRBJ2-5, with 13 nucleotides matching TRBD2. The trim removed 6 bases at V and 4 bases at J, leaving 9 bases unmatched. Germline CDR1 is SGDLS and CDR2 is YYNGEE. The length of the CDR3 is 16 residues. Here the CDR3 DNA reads TGTGCCAGCACCCCTACTAGCGGGGGGGCCTCAGAGACCCAGTACTTC. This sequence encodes CASTPTSGGASETQYF.

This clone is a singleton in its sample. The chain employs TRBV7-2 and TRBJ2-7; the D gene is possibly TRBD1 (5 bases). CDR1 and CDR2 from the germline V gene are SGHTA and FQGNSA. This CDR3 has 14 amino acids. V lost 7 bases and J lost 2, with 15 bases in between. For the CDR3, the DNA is TGTGCCAGCACCACTGGGGCGGCTGCCTACGAGCAGTACTTC. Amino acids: CASTTGAAAYEQYF.

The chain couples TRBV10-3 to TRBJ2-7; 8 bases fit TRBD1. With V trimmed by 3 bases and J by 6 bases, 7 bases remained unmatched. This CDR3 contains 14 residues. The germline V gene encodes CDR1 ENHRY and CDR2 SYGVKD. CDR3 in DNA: TGTGCCATCAGTGATGGACAGGGACATCCCGAGCAGTACTTC. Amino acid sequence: CAISDGQGHPEQYF.

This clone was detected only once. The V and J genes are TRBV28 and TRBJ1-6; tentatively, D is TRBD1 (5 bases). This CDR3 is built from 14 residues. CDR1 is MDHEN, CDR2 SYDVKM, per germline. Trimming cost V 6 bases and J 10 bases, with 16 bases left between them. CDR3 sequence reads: CASRIGQGGSPLHF. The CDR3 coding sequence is TGTGCCAGCAGAATTGGGCAGGGTGGGTCACCCCTCCACTTT.

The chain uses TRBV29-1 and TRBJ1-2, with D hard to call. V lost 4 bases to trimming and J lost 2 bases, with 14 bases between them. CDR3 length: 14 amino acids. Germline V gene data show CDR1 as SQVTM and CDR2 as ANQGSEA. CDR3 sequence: CSVAGSARNYGYTF. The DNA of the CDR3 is TGCAGCGTTGCTGGATCTGCCAGGAACTATGGCTACACCTTC.

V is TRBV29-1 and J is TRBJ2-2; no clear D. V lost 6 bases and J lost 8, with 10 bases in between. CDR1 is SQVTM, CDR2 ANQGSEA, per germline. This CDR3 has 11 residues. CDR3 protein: CSVHAKGELFF. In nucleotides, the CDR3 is TGCAGCGTGCATGCGAAGGGGGAGCTGTTTTTT.

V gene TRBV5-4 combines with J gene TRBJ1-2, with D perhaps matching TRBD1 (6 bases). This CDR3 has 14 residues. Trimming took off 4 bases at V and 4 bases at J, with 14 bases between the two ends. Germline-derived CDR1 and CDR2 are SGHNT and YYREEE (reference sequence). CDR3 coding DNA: TGTGCCAGCAGCCCTGGGGGGGCAGTCTATGGCTACACCTTC. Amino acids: CASSPGGAVYGYTF.

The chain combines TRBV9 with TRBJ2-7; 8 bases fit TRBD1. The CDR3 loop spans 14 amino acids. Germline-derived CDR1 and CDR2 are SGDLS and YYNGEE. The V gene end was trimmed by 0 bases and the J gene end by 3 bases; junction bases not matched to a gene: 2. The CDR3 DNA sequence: TGTGCCAGCAGCGTAGGACAGGGGAACTACGAGCAGTACTTC. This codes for CASSVGQGNYEQYF.

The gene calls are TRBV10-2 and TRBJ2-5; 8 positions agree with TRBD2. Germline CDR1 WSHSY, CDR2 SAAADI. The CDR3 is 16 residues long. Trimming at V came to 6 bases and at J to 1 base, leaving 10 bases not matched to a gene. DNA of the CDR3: TGCGCCAGCAGCGGCGGACTAGCCAGGACCCAAGAGACCCAGTACTTC. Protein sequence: CASSGGLARTQETQYF.

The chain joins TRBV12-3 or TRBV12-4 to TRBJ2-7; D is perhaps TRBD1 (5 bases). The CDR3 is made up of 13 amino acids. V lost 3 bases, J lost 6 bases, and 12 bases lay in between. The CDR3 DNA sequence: TGTGCCAGCAGTTTTAATCAGGGAACCGAGCAGTACTTC. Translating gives CASSFNQGTEQYF.

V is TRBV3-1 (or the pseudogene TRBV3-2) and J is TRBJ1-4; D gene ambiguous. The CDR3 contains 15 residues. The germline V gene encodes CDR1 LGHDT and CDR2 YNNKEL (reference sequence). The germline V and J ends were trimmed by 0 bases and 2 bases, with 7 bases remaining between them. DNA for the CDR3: TGTGCCAGCAGCCAAGATGGTCAGACTAATGAAAAACTGTTTTTT. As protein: CASSQDGQTNEKLFF.

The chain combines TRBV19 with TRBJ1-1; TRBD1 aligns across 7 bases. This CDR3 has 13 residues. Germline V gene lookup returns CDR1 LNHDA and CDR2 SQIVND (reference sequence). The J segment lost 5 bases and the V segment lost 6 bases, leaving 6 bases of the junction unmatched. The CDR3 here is CASSDRERTEAFF. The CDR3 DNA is TGTGCCAGTAGCGACAGGGAGCGGACTGAAGCTTTCTTT. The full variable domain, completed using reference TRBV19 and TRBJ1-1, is DGGITQSPKYLFRKEGQNVTLSCEQNLNHDAMYWYRQDPGQGLRLIYYSQIVNDFQKGDIAEGYSVSREKKESFPLTVTSAQKNPTAFYLCASSDRERTEAFFGQGTRLTVV.

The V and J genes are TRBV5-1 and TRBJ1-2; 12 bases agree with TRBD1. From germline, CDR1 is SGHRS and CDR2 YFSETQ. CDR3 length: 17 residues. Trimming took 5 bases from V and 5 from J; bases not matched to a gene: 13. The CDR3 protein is CASSGTGQGAPRYGYTF. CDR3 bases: TGCGCCAGCAGTGGAACGGGACAGGGGGCGCCAAGGTATGGCTACACCTTC.

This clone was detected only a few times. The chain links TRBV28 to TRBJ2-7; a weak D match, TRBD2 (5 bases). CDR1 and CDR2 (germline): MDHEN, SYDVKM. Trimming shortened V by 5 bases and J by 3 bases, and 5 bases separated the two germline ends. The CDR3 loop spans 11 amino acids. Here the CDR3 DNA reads TGTGCCAGCAGTCGGGGCTACGAGCAGTACTTC. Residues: CASSRGYEQYF.

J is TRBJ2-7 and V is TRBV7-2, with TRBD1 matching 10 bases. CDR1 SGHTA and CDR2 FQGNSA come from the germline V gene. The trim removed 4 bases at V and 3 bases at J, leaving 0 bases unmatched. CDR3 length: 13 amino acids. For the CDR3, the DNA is TGTGCCAGCAGCTGGGACAGGGGCTACGAGCAGTACTTC. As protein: CASSWDRGYEQYF.

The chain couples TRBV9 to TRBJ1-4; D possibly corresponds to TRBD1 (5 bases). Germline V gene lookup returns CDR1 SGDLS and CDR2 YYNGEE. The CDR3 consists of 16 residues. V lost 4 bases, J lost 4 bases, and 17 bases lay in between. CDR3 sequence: CASSLFGGGNNEKLFF. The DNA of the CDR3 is TGTGCCAGCAGCTTGTTCGGGGGAGGGAATAATGAAAAACTGTTTTTT.

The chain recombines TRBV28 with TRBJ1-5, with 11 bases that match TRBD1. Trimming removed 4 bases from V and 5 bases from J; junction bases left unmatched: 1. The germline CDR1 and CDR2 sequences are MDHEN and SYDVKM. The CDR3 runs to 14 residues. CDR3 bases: TGTGCCAGCAGTTCGGACAGGGGGCATCAGCCCCAGCATTTT. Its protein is CASSSDRGHQPQHF.